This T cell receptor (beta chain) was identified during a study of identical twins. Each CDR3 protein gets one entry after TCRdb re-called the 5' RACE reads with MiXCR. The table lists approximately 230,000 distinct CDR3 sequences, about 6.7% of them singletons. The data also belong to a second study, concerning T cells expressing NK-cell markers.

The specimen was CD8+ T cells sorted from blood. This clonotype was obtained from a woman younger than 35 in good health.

DNA of the CDR3: TGCGCCAGCAGCTTGGATAGCACATTCTCCTACGAGCAGTACTTC. It codes for CASSLDSTFSYEQYF. The chain recombines TRBV5-1 with TRBJ2-7; no reliable D call. Trimming shortened V by 0 bases and J by 0 bases, and 10 bases separated the two germline ends. This CDR3 has 15 amino acids. From germline, CDR1 is SGHRS and CDR2 YFSETQ.